These 28 T cell receptor beta chains originate from one sample sequenced in a study of blood T cells in healthy people across ages. For the second PCR, which ran for 7 to 11 cycles, a sample-barcoded 5' primer and a J-beta primer mix were used. TCRdb re-called the 5' RACE reads with MiXCR, one entry per CDR3 protein. Of about 640,000 distinct CDR3 sequences detected, 45% to 65% appear once; the ten largest clones hold 30% to 45%. The sample was blood. The source of these receptors is a man aged 55-75 years in good health.

This clonotype has just one count. A much more abundant neighbour one base away suggests this may be a read error. The rearrangement uses TRBV7-2 and TRBJ2-5; D gene ambiguous. Trimming shortened V by 5 bases and J by 0 bases, and 4 bases separated the two germline ends. This CDR3 is built from 12 residues. Germline CDR1 reads SGHTA; CDR2 reads FQGNSA. CDR3 coding DNA: TGTACCAGCAGCGCGTACCAAGAGACCCAGTACTTC. Translated, it gives CTSSAYQETQYF.

The V call is TRBV5-1, the J call TRBJ2-4; the match to TRBD2 covers 11 bases. Judging by the DNA end, TRBJ2-7 fits better; the J call may be wrong. The length of the CDR3 is 14 residues. CDR1 is SGHRS, CDR2 YFSETQ, per germline. The CDR3 DNA is TGCGCCAGCAGTACTAGCGGGGGATCGTACGAGCAGTACTTC. Protein product: CASSTSGGSYEQYF.

This clonotype was found a few times. The V and J genes are TRBV2 and TRBJ2-7; D gene unclear. Germline lookup yields CDR1 SNHLY and CDR2 FYNNEI. The CDR3 extends over 14 amino acids. The V end lost 4 bases, the J end lost 4 bases, and 14 bases lay between the germline ends. CDR3 nucleotide sequence: TGTGCCAGCAGTGTTGGTCACGGATCATACGAGCAGTACTTC. Its translation is CASSVGHGSYEQYF.

This chain connects TRBV7-9 to TRBJ2-7; 8 nucleotides align to TRBD1. V lost 5 bases, J lost 2 bases, and 8 bases stayed unmatched. From germline, CDR1 is SEHNR and CDR2 FQNEAQ (reference sequence). CDR3 length: 15 residues. CDR3 residues: CASSHFRGPPYEQYF. The CDR3 region has the DNA TGTGCCAGCAGCCATTTCAGGGGGCCGCCCTACGAGCAGTACTTC.

J is TRBJ2-1 and V is TRBV2; tentative D call: TRBD2 (5 bases). Germline CDR1 and CDR2: SNHLY and FYNNEI. Trimming stripped 4 bases from V and 2 bases from J, with 9 bases between. The CDR3 covers 14 residues. CDR3 DNA: TGTGCCAGCAGTGGGACTGCGACCTACAATGAGCAGTTCTTC. As protein: CASSGTATYNEQFF.

V is TRBV18 and J is TRBJ2-1; 7 bases agree with TRBD1. Trimming took 2 bases from V and 3 from J; bases not matched to a gene: 13. The CDR3 has 18 residues. Germline V gives CDR1 KGHSH, CDR2 LQKENI. Written as DNA, the CDR3 is TGTGCCAGCTCACCATACGCAACCGGGACAGCAATCTACAATGAGCAGTTCTTC. Its protein product is CASSPYATGTAIYNEQFF.

As DNA, the CDR3 is TGTGCCAGCAGTTTATTGGCAGGGATGGACGAGCAGTACTTC. This gives the protein CASSLLAGMDEQYF. This sequence joins TRBV12-3 or TRBV12-4 and TRBJ2-7; D may be TRBD1 (5 bases). Deletions cut 2 bases from V and 5 bases from J, with 13 bases between. The CDR3 sequence is 14 residues long.

This clonotype showed up just a few times. V usage is TRBV20-1 and J usage is TRBJ1-4; D may be TRBD1 (5 bases). The CDR3 consists of 16 residues. Germline CDR1 DFQATT, CDR2 SNEGSKA (reference sequence). V was shortened by 0 bases and J by 11 bases, with 22 bases between the two germline ends. For the CDR3, the DNA is TGCAGTGCTAGAGATCGCGGGAGGGGTGCCCTGAGGAAACTGTTTTTT. Its translation is CSARDRGRGALRKLFF.

V is TRBV6-6 and J is TRBJ2-5, with D maybe TRBD1 (6 bases). This CDR3 has 16 amino acids. Germline CDR1 reads MNHNY; CDR2 reads SVGAGI (reference sequence). The V end lost 0 bases, the J end lost 3 bases, and 14 bases lay between the germline ends. The CDR3 region is CASSYSVGAPKETQYF. CDR3 sequence (DNA): TGTGCCAGCAGTTACTCGGTGGGGGCGCCTAAAGAGACCCAGTACTTC.

V and J are TRBV20-1 and TRBJ2-3, with TRBD2 identical over 9 bases. The CDR3 is 15 amino acids. Germline CDR1 DFQATT, CDR2 SNEGSKA (reference sequence). V was pared by 3 bases and J by 3 bases, with 7 bases of the junction left unmatched. The CDR3 region is CSASPQRGATDTQYF. CDR3 nucleotide sequence: TGCAGTGCTAGCCCTCAGCGGGGGGCTACAGATACGCAGTATTTT.

This rearrangement joins TRBV6-5 to TRBJ2-5, with D unclear. Trimming took 5 bases from V and 5 from J, leaving 12 bases between them. Germline CDR1 and CDR2: MNHEY and SVGAGI. The CDR3 is made up of 13 amino acids. The CDR3 nucleotides read TGTGCCAGCAGTGCCGGGCCAAAGGAGACCCAGTACTTC. It yields the protein CASSAGPKETQYF.

For this clonotype: The junction and the germline gene differ at one end; a read error may be behind it. The J gene is TRBJ1-2, the V gene TRBV29-1, with D unclear. The CDR3 consists of 13 residues. CDR1 and CDR2 from the germline V gene are SQVTM and ANQGSEA. CDR3 protein: CSVERLQNYGNTF. As DNA, the CDR3 is TGCAGCGTTGAAAGGCTACAGAACTATGGCAACACCTTC.

This clonotype was detected a few times. The rearrangement links TRBV12-3 or TRBV12-4 to TRBJ2-3; possible D gene TRBD2, 5 bases. Trimming cost V 5 bases and J 6 bases, with 15 bases left between them. This CDR3 has 14 amino acids. Here the CDR3 DNA reads TGTGCCAGCAGTCCAGGACTCGTGGCGGATACGCAGTATTTT. Amino acids: CASSPGLVADTQYF.

Turning to this clonotype: Just one base apart from a much larger clone, this may be a read error. This sequence joins TRBV12-3 or TRBV12-4 and TRBJ1-1; D gene ambiguous. The CDR3 is made up of 12 amino acids. For the CDR3, the DNA is TGTGCCAACAGTTGGGCGAACACTGAAGCTTTCTTT. This sequence encodes CANSWANTEAFF.

This clonotype occurred a few times. The chain couples TRBV6-1 to TRBJ1-2; 7 bases fit TRBD1. The CDR3 covers 15 residues. V lost 0 bases and J lost 4; bases outside the gene matches: 5. Germline V gene sequence: CDR1 MNHNS, CDR2 SASEGT. The CDR3 sequence: CASSEAGGAGYGYTF. The DNA for the CDR3 is TGTGCCAGCAGTGAAGCAGGGGGCGCCGGCTATGGCTACACCTTC.

The CDR3 coding sequence is TGCGCCAGCAGCCAAGAACTAGCGGAGAGCTCCTACGAGCAGTACTTC. This translates into CASSQELAESSYEQYF. The J gene is TRBJ2-7, the V gene TRBV4-1; TRBD2 matches at 8 bases. Germline values: CDR1 MGHRA, CDR2 YSYEKL. The CDR3 is made up of 16 amino acids. J was trimmed by 0 bases and V by 0 bases; bases with no gene match: 4.

V is TRBV6-6 and J is TRBJ2-3, with TRBD2 identical over 13 bases. In germline, CDR1 is MNHNY, CDR2 SVGAGI (reference sequence). Germline trimming cut 0 bases from V and 2 bases from J; bases unmatched to any gene: 2. The CDR3 length is 17 residues. The CDR3 DNA reads as TGTGCCAGCAGTTACTCAGGGACTAGCGGGGTCACAGATACGCAGTATTTT. This translates into CASSYSGTSGVTDTQYF.

This chain joins TRBV9 and TRBJ2-1; TRBD2 matches at 16 bases. The V and J ends lost 4 bases and 2 bases, in that order; junction bases with no gene match: 9. Germline assignment: CDR1 SGDLS and CDR2 YYNGEE. The CDR3 totals 19 residues. The CDR3 DNA reads as TGTGCCAGCAGCCTTAGGGGGACTAGCGGGGGGGCCGCCTACAATGAGCAGTTCTTC. Protein: CASSLRGTSGGAAYNEQFF.

The V call is TRBV7-2, the J call TRBJ1-2; unclear D gene. V lost 0 bases, J lost 1 base, and 9 bases lay in between. Germline V gene sequence: CDR1 SGHTA, CDR2 FQGNSA. This CDR3 comprises 15 residues. This CDR3 reads CASSLARTFNYGYTF. CDR3 in DNA: TGTGCCAGCAGCTTAGCTAGGACTTTTAACTATGGCTACACCTTC.

J is TRBJ2-7 and V is TRBV10-1; D is ambiguous. Trimming shortened V by 6 bases and J by 3 bases, and 24 bases separated the two germline ends. The CDR3 is made up of 17 amino acids. CDR1 WNHNN and CDR2 SYGVQD come from the germline V gene (reference sequence). In DNA, the CDR3 is TGCGCCAGCAGAAACCTCGACGAGAAGGCCTCTTTCTACGAGCAGTACTTC. Translated, it gives CASRNLDEKASFYEQYF.

The chain employs TRBV7-9 and TRBJ1-5; D remains unclear. The germline CDR1 and CDR2 sequences are SEHNR and FQNEAQ (reference sequence). Trimming pared 5 bases from V and 0 bases from J, leaving 2 bases between. CDR3 length: 12 residues. The CDR3 here is CASSHSNQPQHF. CDR3 nucleotide sequence: TGTGCCAGCAGCCATAGCAATCAGCCCCAGCATTTT.

The chain links TRBV2 to TRBJ2-7; D not resolved. Judging by the DNA end, TRBJ2-5 fits better; the J call may be wrong. The germline V gene has CDR1 SNHLY and CDR2 FYNNEI. This CDR3 comprises 14 residues. CDR3 nucleotides: TGTGCCAGCAGTGAAATTGTCAACACCGAGACCCAGTACTTC. This gives the protein CASSEIVNTETQYF.

The chain employs TRBV20-1 and TRBJ2-2, with 11 bases fitting TRBD2. This CDR3 is 16 amino acids long. CDR1 and CDR2 (germline): DFQATT, SNEGSKA (reference sequence). J was trimmed by 7 bases and V by 0 bases; bases with no gene match: 7. For the CDR3, the DNA is TGCAGTGCTAGAGATTGGGCTAGCGGGGGGAGCGGGGAGCTGTTTTTT. Protein: CSARDWASGGSGELFF.

V and J are TRBV11-3 and TRBJ2-1; D assignment may be TRBD1 or TRBD2 (5 bases each). Germline-derived CDR1 and CDR2 are SGHNT and YENEEA. Trimming cost V 5 bases and J 2 bases, with 10 bases left between them. CDR3 length equals 14 residues. The CDR3 DNA is TGTGCCAGCAGCCGGGACCGCACCTACAATGAGCAGTTCTTC. This translates into CASSRDRTYNEQFF.

This rearrangement joins TRBV7-2 to TRBJ2-3; 9 positions agree with TRBD2. Germline loops: CDR1 SGHTA, CDR2 FQGNSA. The junction had 9 bases not matched to a gene; V was cut back by 2 bases and J by 0 bases. The CDR3 sequence is 18 residues long. The CDR3 sequence: CASSLWYQAGGSTDTQYF. The DNA of the CDR3 is TGTGCCAGCAGCTTATGGTACCAAGCGGGAGGCAGCACAGATACGCAGTATTTT.

On this clonotype: Germline is not matched at one junction end, which may reflect a read error. This chain links TRBV5-1 with TRBJ1-4; 7 positions agree with TRBD1. The CDR3 covers 14 residues. The germline V gene has CDR1 SGHRS and CDR2 YFSETQ. The CDR3 here is CAGSLGGGEEKLFF. The CDR3 DNA reads TGCGCCGGCAGCTTGGGAGGGGGCGAGGAAAAACTGTTTTTT.

V gene TRBV6-5 combines with J gene TRBJ2-5; 13 nucleotides agree with TRBD2. The better agreement between TRBJ2-7 and the DNA end casts doubt on the J call. In germline, CDR1 is MNHEY, CDR2 SVGAGI. The CDR3 sequence is 15 residues long. Here the CDR3 reads CASSQATSGRYEQYF. In DNA form, the CDR3 reads TGTGCCAGCAGCCAGGCGACTAGCGGGAGGTACGAGCAGTACTTC.

This chain connects TRBV29-1 to TRBJ2-1; TRBD1 matches 9 bases. Germline values: CDR1 SQVTM, CDR2 ANQGSEA. Trimming at V came to 4 bases and at J to 12 bases, leaving 13 bases not matched to a gene. CDR3 length: 14 amino acids. CDR3 region: CSVAGQGPLGGQFF. The CDR3 nucleotides read TGCAGCGTTGCTGGACAGGGGCCTCTCGGGGGGCAGTTCTTC.